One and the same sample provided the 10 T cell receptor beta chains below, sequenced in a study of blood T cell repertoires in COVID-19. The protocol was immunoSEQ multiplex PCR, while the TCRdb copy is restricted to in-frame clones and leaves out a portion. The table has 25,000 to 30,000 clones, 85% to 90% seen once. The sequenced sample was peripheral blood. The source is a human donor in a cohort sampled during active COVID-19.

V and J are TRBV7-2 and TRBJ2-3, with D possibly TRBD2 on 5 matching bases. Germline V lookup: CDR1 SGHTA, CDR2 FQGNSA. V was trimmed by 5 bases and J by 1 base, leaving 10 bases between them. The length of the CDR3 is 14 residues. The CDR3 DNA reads TGTGCCAGCAGCCCCGGACTGCGCACAGATACGCAGTATTTT. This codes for CASSPGLRTDTQYF.

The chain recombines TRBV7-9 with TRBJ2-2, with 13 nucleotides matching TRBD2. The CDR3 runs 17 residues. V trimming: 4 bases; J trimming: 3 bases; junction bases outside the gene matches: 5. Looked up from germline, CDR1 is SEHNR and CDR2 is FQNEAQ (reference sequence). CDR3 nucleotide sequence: TGTGCCAGCAGCTCTGGACTAGCGGGGGAGTACACCGGGGAGCTGTTTTTT. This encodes CASSSGLAGEYTGELFF.

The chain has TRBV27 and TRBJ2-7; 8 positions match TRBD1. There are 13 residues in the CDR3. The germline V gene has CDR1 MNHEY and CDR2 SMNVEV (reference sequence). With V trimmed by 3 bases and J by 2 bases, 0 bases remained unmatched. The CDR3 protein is CASSLTGAYEQYF. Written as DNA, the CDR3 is TGTGCCAGCAGTTTGACAGGGGCCTACGAGCAGTACTTC.

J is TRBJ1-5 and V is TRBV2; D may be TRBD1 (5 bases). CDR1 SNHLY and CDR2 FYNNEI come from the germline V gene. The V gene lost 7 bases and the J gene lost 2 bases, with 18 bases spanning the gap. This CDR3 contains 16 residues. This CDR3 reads CASKGWDSGGNQPQHF. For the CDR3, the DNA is TGTGCCAGCAAGGGGTGGGACTCAGGTGGCAATCAGCCCCAGCATTTT.

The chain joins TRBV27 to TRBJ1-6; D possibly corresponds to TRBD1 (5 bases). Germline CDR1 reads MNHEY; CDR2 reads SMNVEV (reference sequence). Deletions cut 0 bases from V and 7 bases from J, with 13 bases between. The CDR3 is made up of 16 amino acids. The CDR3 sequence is CASSLSRGRKNSPLHF. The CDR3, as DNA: TGTGCCAGCAGTTTATCTAGGGGCAGAAAGAATTCACCCCTCCACTTT.

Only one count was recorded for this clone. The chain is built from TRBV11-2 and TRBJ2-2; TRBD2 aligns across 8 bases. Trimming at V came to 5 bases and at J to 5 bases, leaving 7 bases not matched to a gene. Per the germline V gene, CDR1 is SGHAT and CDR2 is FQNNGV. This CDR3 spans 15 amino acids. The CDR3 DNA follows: TGTGCCAGCAGCCGCATAGCGGGAACGACCGGGGAGCTGTTTTTT. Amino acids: CASSRIAGTTGELFF.

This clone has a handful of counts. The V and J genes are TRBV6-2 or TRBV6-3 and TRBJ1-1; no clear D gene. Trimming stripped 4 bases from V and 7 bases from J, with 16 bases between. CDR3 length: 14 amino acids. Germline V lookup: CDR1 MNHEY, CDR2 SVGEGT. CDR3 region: CASSSADGPGEAFF. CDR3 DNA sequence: TGTGCCAGCAGTTCAGCGGATGGTCCAGGTGAAGCTTTCTTT.

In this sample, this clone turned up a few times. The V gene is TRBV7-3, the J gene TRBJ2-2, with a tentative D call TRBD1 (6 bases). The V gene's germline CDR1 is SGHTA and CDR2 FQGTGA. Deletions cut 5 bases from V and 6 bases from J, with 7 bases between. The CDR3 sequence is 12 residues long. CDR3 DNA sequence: TGTGCCAGCAGCCAGGGGCCCGGGGAGCTGTTTTTT. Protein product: CASSQGPGELFF.

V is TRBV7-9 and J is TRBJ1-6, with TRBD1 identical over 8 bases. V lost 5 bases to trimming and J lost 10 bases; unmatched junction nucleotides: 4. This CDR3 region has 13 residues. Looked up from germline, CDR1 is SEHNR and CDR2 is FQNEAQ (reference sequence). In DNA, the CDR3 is TGTGCCAGCAGCCAGGACAGGGTATCACCCCTCCACTTT. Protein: CASSQDRVSPLHF.

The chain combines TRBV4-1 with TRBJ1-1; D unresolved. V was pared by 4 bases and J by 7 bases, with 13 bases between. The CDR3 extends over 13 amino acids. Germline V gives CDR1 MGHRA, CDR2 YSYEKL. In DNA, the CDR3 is TGCGCCAGCAGCCTTAACCTCCAGATTGAAGCTTTCTTT. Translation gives CASSLNLQIEAFF.